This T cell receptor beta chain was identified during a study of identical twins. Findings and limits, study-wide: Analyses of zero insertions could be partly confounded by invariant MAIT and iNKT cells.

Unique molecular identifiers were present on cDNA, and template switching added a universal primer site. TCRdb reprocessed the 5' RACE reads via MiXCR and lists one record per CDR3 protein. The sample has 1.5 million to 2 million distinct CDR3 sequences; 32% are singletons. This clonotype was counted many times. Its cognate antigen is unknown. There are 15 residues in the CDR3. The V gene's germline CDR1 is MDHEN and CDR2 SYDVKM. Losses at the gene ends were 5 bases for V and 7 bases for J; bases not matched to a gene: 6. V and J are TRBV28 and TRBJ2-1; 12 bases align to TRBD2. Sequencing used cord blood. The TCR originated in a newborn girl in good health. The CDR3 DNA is TGTGCCAGCAGTCTGACTAGCGGGAGCATGAATGAGCAGTTCTTC. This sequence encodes CASSLTSGSMNEQFF.